A selection of T cell receptor beta chains follows, all from one sample in a study of tumor-infiltrating lymphocytes in primary liver carcinoma. One entry per CDR3 protein results from TCRdb running MiXCR on the multiplex PCR reads. Of 25,000 or so distinct CDR3 sequences in the sample, 75% to 80% were seen once. Material: liver tumor tissue from sampling region 5. These receptors came from a woman in her 30s with primary liver carcinoma and hepatitis B virus infection. The CDR3 runs from the conserved cysteine through the conserved F or W. Each record gives: D gene, V gene, clone size, J gene, CDR3 DNA, CDR3 protein. D genes are given only for firm matches. Rows may omit the clone size; those that give it use once, few, many or a size class.

d_call: TRBD1
v_call: TRBV11-2
clone_size: NA
j_call: TRBJ2-1
cdr3_nt: TGTGCCGGCAGCTTAGAACAGGGGACGAGGCGTGAGAGGGGGCACTACAATGAGCAGTTCTTC
cdr3_aa: CAGSLEQGTRRERGHYNEQFF

d_call: NA
v_call: TRBV6-6
clone_size: NA
j_call: TRBJ1-6
cdr3_nt: TGTGCCAGCAGCTCCCGGGCCCACAATGGATCACCCCTCCACTTT
cdr3_aa: CASSSRAHNGSPLHF

d_call: TRBD2
v_call: TRBV10-2
clone_size: NA
j_call: TRBJ2-3
cdr3_nt: TGCGCCAGCAGTGAGGTAGCGGGATTAGCCACAGATACGCAGTATTTT
cdr3_aa: CASSEVAGLATDTQYF

d_call: NA
v_call: TRBV28
clone_size: NA
j_call: TRBJ1-5
cdr3_nt: TGTGCCAGCAGTTTCGACAGTATGAGGTGGGGCTCAGATACGCAGCATTTT
cdr3_aa: CASSFDSMRWGSDTQHF

d_call: NA
v_call: TRBV11-2
clone_size: NA
j_call: TRBJ2-7
cdr3_nt: TGTGCCAGCTTAGGTCCCACCGAGCAGTACTTC
cdr3_aa: CASLGPTEQYF

d_call: NA
v_call: TRBV11-2
clone_size: NA
j_call: TRBJ2-7
cdr3_nt: TGTGCCAGCAGCTTCGGGGAAGCTGCCTACGAGCAGTACTTC
cdr3_aa: CASSFGEAAYEQYF

d_call: NA
v_call: TRBV12-3/TRBV12-4
clone_size: NA
j_call: TRBJ2-4
cdr3_nt: TGTGTCGGCAGTTTAGGCCGGGAGTGGAACATTCAGTACTTC
cdr3_aa: CVGSLGREWNIQYF

d_call: NA
v_call: TRBV2
clone_size: NA
j_call: TRBJ2-1
cdr3_nt: TGTGCCTTTCTAGTCAGCTCCTACAATGGGCAGTTCTTC
cdr3_aa: CAFLVSSYNGQFF

d_call: TRBD1
v_call: TRBV12-3/TRBV12-4
clone_size: medium-sized
j_call: TRBJ1-2
cdr3_nt: TGTGCCAGCAGTCCAACAGGGGCCAGTAACTATGGCTACACCTTC
cdr3_aa: CASSPTGASNYGYTF

d_call: NA
v_call: TRBV4-1
clone_size: medium-sized
j_call: TRBJ2-7
cdr3_nt: TGCGCCAGCAGCCCTGTAGGAGGTGAAGTCGACGAGCAGTACTTC
cdr3_aa: CASSPVGGEVDEQYF

d_call: TRBD2
v_call: TRBV29-1
clone_size: NA
j_call: TRBJ2-3
cdr3_nt: TGCAGAGTCTCCCGGGCTAGCGGGGGTAGATCAGATACGCAGTATTTT
cdr3_aa: CRVSRASGGRSDTQYF

d_call: NA
v_call: TRBV29-1
clone_size: once
j_call: TRBJ2-4
cdr3_nt: TGCAGCGTTGAAGATGAGGTGAAAAACATTCAGTATTTC
cdr3_aa: CSVEDEVKNIQYF

d_call: NA
v_call: TRBV29-1
clone_size: medium-sized
j_call: TRBJ2-1
cdr3_nt: TGCAGCGCCGCCCGGGATGCTTCGAATGAGCAGTTCTTC
cdr3_aa: CSAARDASNEQFF

d_call: NA
v_call: TRBV2
clone_size: NA
j_call: TRBJ2-7
cdr3_nt: TGTGCCAGCAGTGATCTGCGGCCAGGAACCTACGGGCAATATTTC
cdr3_aa: CASSDLRPGTYGQYF

d_call: NA
v_call: TRBV6-1
clone_size: NA
j_call: TRBJ2-2
cdr3_nt: TGTGCCAACAGTGTCGTCGGGGAGCTATTTTTT
cdr3_aa: CANSVVGELFF

d_call: NA
v_call: TRBV5-1
clone_size: NA
j_call: TRBJ1-6
cdr3_nt: TGCGCCAGCAACCGACAGGAGGGACTCCCTGCCCTCCACTTT
cdr3_aa: CASNRQEGLPALHF

d_call: NA
v_call: TRBV4-3
clone_size: NA
j_call: TRBJ2-1
cdr3_nt: TGCGCCAGCAACCAAGATGCAGGAAGCTTCTACAATGAGCAGTTCTTC
cdr3_aa: CASNQDAGSFYNEQFF